This T cell receptor (beta chain) derives from a study of shared clonotypes between healthy human individuals (dated by TCRdb to the early 2020s). Background for the entire study: The cohort comprised a couple of women and three men aged 18 to 49 years. For each donor, CD4 naive and CD4 memory were each run on three plates, CD8 naive on two plates, and CD8 memory on one plate. Blood TCR repertoires of a handful of healthy adults were deeply sequenced to estimate repertoire size and the extent of clonotype sharing between individuals. To increase sequencing depth and limit assay-specific biases, TCR repertoire library preparation and sequencing were carried out by different laboratories using diverse techniques. Between about 0.8 and 9.5 billion PBMCs per donor were obtained by leukapheresis.

Donors were healthy HIV-negative adults with no recently reported acute infections or vaccinations. Every donor was a Caucasian adult living in Nashville, Tennessee, USA. CD4+ T cells were enriched by magnetic negative selection, after which naive cells were positively selected on CD45RA and the negative fraction was taken as the memory subset. After blood collection by leukapheresis, PBMCs were isolated using Ficoll-Histopaque density gradient centrifugation and then cryopreserved in the vapor phase of liquid nitrogen. Analytical flow cytometry was used to check the purity and quantity of each magnetically sorted T cell population. Genomic DNA was isolated from each sorted fraction and quantified by UV absorbance on a Nanodrop 2000c. The paper's findings and limits, for the study overall: About 5% of naive CD4, 3.5% of naive CD8, approximately 2.2% of memory CD4, and about 0.4% of memory CD8 clonotypes were shared across four donors. Incomplete sequencing was indicated by rarefaction of sorted-subset datasets, despite the large sequencing depth. Compared with non-shared clonotypes, clonotypes shared by all four sorted-subset donors had higher generation probabilities. Because the study included only a small number of donors, the genetic and exposure-history diversity represented was limited. Sampling was restricted to blood, and TCR repertoires in tissues likely differ from the TCR repertoires found in blood. Pairwise subsampling indicated that sequencing depth was expected to affect the degree of clonotype sharing among donors. Larger estimated clonotype richness was generally found for naive subsets than for memory subsets.

V and J are truncated by 4 bases and 5 bases respectively, leaving an intervening sequence of 17 bases. CDR1 and CDR2, looked up from the germline V gene, are WSHSY and SAAADI. The CDR3 has 15 amino acids, counting the end cysteine and phenylalanine. The kept DNA is CDR3 alone, 45 bases in frame from the first base. TCR CDR3 regions were amplified from genomic DNA by multiplex PCR using the deep immunoSEQ assay. For each cell subset, the extracted genomic DNA was distributed evenly across all wells of several immunoSEQ 96-well plates, and each plate served as one replicate. Each replicate PCR for sorted subsets received about 200 ng genomic DNA, equal to about 30,000 T cell genomes. The purified libraries were quantified using a Qubit 3.0 fluorometer, sized with a Bioanalyzer 2100, and then quantified again using the KAPA Library Quantification kit. Every immunoSEQ 96-well plate was sequenced on a separate single-read 150-cycle Illumina NextSeq 550 flow cell. Regarding the original processing steps: Because the immunoSEQ output included only junctional sequences and no quality scores, the filtering could not be the same as the filtering used for full-length reads. Sequences were annotated with PyIR, a Python wrapper for IgBLAST v1.9, using IMGT germline references to assign V/J genes and CDR3. Reads were removed for weak V/J assignments (E-value above 1e-6), missing CDR3, stop codons, out-of-frame junctions, or ambiguous translated residues. A V3J clonotype was defined by an identical inferred V gene, J gene, and CDR3 amino acid sequence. The percentage overlap between two repertoires was calculated by dividing the number of shared unique clonotypes by the size of the smaller repertoire. Richness of each repertoire was evaluated using RTK rarefaction, the Chao1 estimator, and Recon v2.1 estimates of unobserved clonotypes. Generation probabilities were computed with OLGA for all TCRbeta clonotypes obtained by the gDNA method from four donors. TCRdb limited this immuneACCESS table to in-frame rearrangements with V and J called. A share of clones is missing; checked studies link under half to unresolved V genes, and the rest is unexplained. D and trimming come from the DNA, and the V and J calls and clone size come from that table. The sample table contains some 2,500,000 clones; only one count was recorded for about nine tenths of them. The ten largest clones take up around 0.35% of the sample.

This clone was observed once. No cognate antigen has been identified for it. No base quality values were provided; no much bigger clone lies one nucleotide off. This sequence uses TRBV10-2 and TRBJ2-5; tentative D gene TRBD2, with 6 bases matching. The TCR sequence derives from a man younger than 35 in good health. Some clones in this sample may be carry-over from other donors' samples. Sample: naive CD4+ T cells from PBMCs. Interpreted using the paper, the cell subset or site label stands for: CD45RA+ positively selected. The sequenced DNA is TGCGCCAGCAGTGGTATCCGGGACCGGGAGGAGACCCAGTACTTC. Translation gives CASSGIRDREETQYF.